Following are 9 T cell receptor beta chains from one sample sequenced in a study of T cells expressing NK-cell markers. Following a re-call of the 5' RACE reads, TCRdb has one entry per CDR3 protein and lacks DNA. The sample has about 150,000 distinct CDR3 sequences. The sequencing input was blood T cells: a sorted CD56 or NKG2C T cell subset, CD4+ or CD8+ T cells, or bulk PBMC T cells (not recorded which). The receptors were sampled from a woman aged 50 to 65 in good health.

The chain is built from TRBV4-1 and TRBJ2-5; the TRBD2 assignment by TCRdb is unverifiable without DNA. Per germline, CDR1 MGHRA and CDR2 YSYEKL. CDR3 length equals 14 residues. CDR3 amino acids: CASSPSHLVETQYF.

This chain joins TRBV7-9 and TRBJ2-7; TCRdb outputs TRBD1, but without DNA this stays unchecked. The germline gives CDR1 SEHNR, CDR2 FQNEAQ (reference sequence). The CDR3 has 15 amino acids. The CDR3 region is CASSPGQARPYEQYF.

The chain joins TRBV15 to TRBJ2-1. Germline V gene lookup returns CDR1 LNHNV and CDR2 YYDKDF (reference sequence). The length of the CDR3 is 19 residues. The CDR3 protein is CATSRDSVRVISSYNEQFF. Looking up the rest from reference TRBV15 and TRBJ2-1 gives the full variable domain: DAMVIQNPRYQVTQFGKPVTLSCSQTLNHNVMYWYQQKSSQAPKLLFHYYDKDFNNEADTPDNFQSRRPNTSFCFLDIRSPGLGDTAMYLCATSRDSVRVISSYNEQFFGPGTRLTVL.

This rearrangement joins TRBV28 to TRBJ1-1. The CDR3 is 13 residues long. Germline-derived CDR1 and CDR2 are MDHEN and SYDVKM. The CDR3 sequence is CASSLGVNTEAFF.

V gene TRBV5-1 combines with J gene TRBJ2-1; TCRdb reports TRBD2, a call that lacks DNA to check it against. This CDR3 is built from 17 residues. The V gene's germline CDR1 is SGHRS and CDR2 YFSETQ. CDR3 region: CASSLLFGEKTYNEQFF.

This chain joins TRBV5-6 and TRBJ2-3; TCRdb names TRBD2, which stays unverified in the absence of DNA. The CDR3 runs to 16 residues. CDR1 is SGHDT, CDR2 YYEEEE, per germline. The CDR3 loop is CASSLTSGSSEDTQYF.

The genes are TRBV12-3 or TRBV12-4 and TRBJ2-5. The CDR3 runs 11 residues. The CDR3 loop reads CASSLDETQYF.

V gene TRBV12-3 or TRBV12-4 combines with J gene TRBJ2-5; TCRdb gives TRBD2 as the D gene, but with no DNA this cannot be confirmed. This CDR3 contains 15 residues. CDR3 residues: CASSSGLGSQETQYF.

The chain joins TRBV5-6 to TRBJ2-1; TCRdb's D gene call, TRBD1, goes unchecked for lack of DNA. Germline CDR1 reads SGHDT; CDR2 reads YYEEEE. This CDR3 region has 17 residues. The CDR3 sequence is CASSLAWAGGSYNEQFF.